Below are 23 T cell receptor beta chains sequenced from a single sample in a study of technical replicates of blood from a handful of donors. Sequencing used immunoSEQ multiplex PCR; TCRdb keeps in-frame clones, though not all of them. This sample carries around 80,000 clones, roughly 90% of them seen once, and the ten largest clones take less than 0.5%. The sequenced sample consisted of T cells isolated from PBMCs. The receptors stem from a human donor in good health.

The DNA of the CDR3 is TGTGCCAGTAGTATCAGGGACTATAACACTGAAGCTTTCTTT. Amino acid sequence: CASSIRDYNTEAFF. The chain employs TRBV19 and TRBJ1-1, with D tentatively TRBD1 (5 bases). This CDR3 spans 14 amino acids. V was trimmed by 3 bases and J by 2 bases, leaving 10 bases between them. From germline, CDR1 is LNHDA and CDR2 SQIVND (reference sequence).

The V gene is TRBV6-1, the J gene TRBJ2-5, with D maybe TRBD2 (5 bases). This CDR3 has 12 residues. V lost 6 bases to trimming and J lost 10 bases, with 15 bases between them. From germline, CDR1 is MNHNS and CDR2 SASEGT. The CDR3 DNA reads TGTGCCAGCAGGTTCGCGGGCCGTGACCAGTACTTC. This translates into CASRFAGRDQYF.

The chain employs TRBV11-2 and TRBJ2-7; no clear D. The CDR3 totals 12 residues. Germline lookup yields CDR1 SGHAT and CDR2 FQNNGV. V was clipped by 2 bases and J by 5 bases, with 7 bases between them. CDR3 in amino acids: CASSLSVHEQYF. The CDR3 nucleotides read TGTGCCAGCAGCTTATCGGTCCACGAGCAGTACTTC.

This chain joins TRBV5-6 and TRBJ2-7; TRBD1 agrees at 9 bases. The germline CDR1 and CDR2 sequences are SGHDT and YYEEEE. J lost 3 bases, V lost 3 bases, and 4 bases had no gene match. There are 14 residues in the CDR3. CDR3: CASSSPGQGYEQYF. CDR3 DNA sequence: TGTGCCAGCAGCTCACCGGGACAGGGCTACGAGCAGTACTTC.

In its sample, this clone was seen once. V usage is TRBV5-4 and J usage is TRBJ2-7; 8 nucleotides agree with TRBD1. Looked up from germline, CDR1 is SGHNT and CDR2 is YYREEE (reference sequence). The V segment lost 4 bases and the J segment 6 bases; nucleotides outside the gene matches: 9. CDR3 size: 14 residues. CDR3 sequence (DNA): TGTGCCAGCAGCCATACACAGCAGGGGGCCGAGCAGTACTTC. Protein: CASSHTQQGAEQYF.

The chain uses TRBV6-6 and TRBJ2-5, with TRBD2 identical over 7 bases. This CDR3 comprises 13 residues. Germline assignment: CDR1 MNHNY and CDR2 SVGAGI (reference sequence). The V and J ends lost 1 base and 5 bases, in that order; junction bases with no gene match: 1. This chain's CDR3 is CASSYFGGETQYF. CDR3 DNA: TGTGCCAGCAGTTACTTCGGGGGGGAGACCCAGTACTTC.

The V and J genes are TRBV19 and TRBJ2-2; 8 nucleotides align to TRBD2. This CDR3 comprises 16 residues. Germline CDR1 and CDR2: LNHDA and SQIVND (reference sequence). V shed 6 bases, J shed 2 bases, and the junction held 8 bases outside the gene matches. CDR3 sequence: CASRDRLAGNTGELFF. CDR3 in DNA: TGTGCCAGTAGGGATCGGTTAGCGGGAAACACCGGGGAGCTGTTTTTT.

This chain connects TRBV5-4 to TRBJ1-2; D is perhaps TRBD1 (6 bases). The CDR3 runs 14 residues. From germline, CDR1 is SGHNT and CDR2 YYREEE (reference sequence). Trimming removed 6 bases at V and 7 bases at J, with 19 bases between. CDR3 DNA sequence: TGTGCCAGCACTTCCGGGCGGGGGCCGGGTGGCTACACCTTC. Protein sequence: CASTSGRGPGGYTF.

V is TRBV15 and J is TRBJ2-1; D unresolved. This CDR3 contains 15 residues. V was clipped by 1 base and J by 5 bases, with 12 bases between them. Germline values: CDR1 LNHNV, CDR2 YYDKDF (reference sequence). Here the CDR3 DNA reads TGTGCCACCAGCAGAGTACTCCTCGGAGACAATGAGCAGTTCTTC. It specifies CATSRVLLGDNEQFF.

The CDR3 sequence: CASRVTSGRINEQFF. CDR3 nucleotides: TGTGCCAGCAGGGTTACTAGCGGGAGGATTAATGAGCAGTTCTTC. The rearrangement joins TRBV2 to TRBJ2-1; 12 bases line up with TRBD2. The CDR3 contains 15 residues. CDR1 SNHLY and CDR2 FYNNEI come from the germline V gene. V trimming: 6 bases; J trimming: 7 bases; junction bases outside the gene matches: 7.

CDR3 in DNA: TGCAGCGTCGTGGGGATACTAGCAAGCAATGAGCAGTTCTTC. Amino acid sequence: CSVVGILASNEQFF. The chain is built from TRBV29-1 and TRBJ2-1, with D perhaps TRBD2 (6 bases). The CDR3 spans 14 residues. Germline-derived CDR1 and CDR2 are SQVTM and ANQGSEA. V lost 6 bases to trimming and J lost 6 bases, with 18 bases between them.

The chain employs TRBV9 and TRBJ1-1; D might be TRBD1 (6 bases). Trimming took off 4 bases at V and 0 bases at J, with 16 bases between the two ends. The CDR3 contains 16 residues. Germline loops: CDR1 SGDLS, CDR2 YYNGEE. CDR3 region: CASSHGNRALNTEAFF. DNA of the CDR3: TGTGCCAGCAGCCACGGGAACAGGGCTTTGAACACTGAAGCTTTCTTT.

The chain recombines TRBV19 with TRBJ2-5; TRBD1 aligns across 9 bases. This CDR3 has 13 residues. CDR1 is LNHDA and CDR2 is SQIVND in the germline V gene (reference sequence). The ends lost 5 bases at V and 5 bases at J; junction bases unmatched: 3. The CDR3 DNA is TGTGCCAGTAGTGGACAGGGGAGGGAGACCCAGTACTTC. Translating gives CASSGQGRETQYF. The variable domain in full, with the rest retrieved from reference TRBV19 and TRBJ2-5, is DGGITQSPKYLFRKEGQNVTLSCEQNLNHDAMYWYRQDPGQGLRLIYYSQIVNDFQKGDIAEGYSVSREKKESFPLTVTSAQKNPTAFYLCASSGQGRETQYFGPGTRLLVL.

The count of this clone is one. The chain carries TRBV5-1 and TRBJ2-5; D perhaps matches TRBD1 (6 bases). V lost 5 bases, J lost 0 bases, and 14 bases lay in between. The CDR3 sequence is 15 residues long. In germline, CDR1 is SGHRS, CDR2 YFSETQ. CDR3 in amino acids: CASSYRVSYQETQYF. The CDR3 nucleotides are TGCGCCAGCAGTTACAGGGTGTCATACCAAGAGACCCAGTACTTC.

The chain is built from TRBV9 and TRBJ2-2; D not certain. The CDR3 sequence is 16 residues long. V gave up 0 bases and J gave up 6 bases, with 15 bases separating them. From germline, CDR1 is SGDLS and CDR2 YYNGEE. CDR3 DNA: TGTGCCAGCAGCGTAGAGTTTAGCTGGCCCCCCGGGGAGCTGTTTTTT. This gives the protein CASSVEFSWPPGELFF.

Written as DNA, the CDR3 is TGTGCCAGCAGCGATAGCGGGAGTGTCGGCAATGAGCAGTTCTTC. This sequence encodes CASSDSGSVGNEQFF. The V and J genes are TRBV9 and TRBJ2-1; TRBD2 agrees at 9 bases. J gave up 6 bases and V 3 bases, and 7 bases lay outside the gene matches. Germline V gene data show CDR1 as SGDLS and CDR2 as YYNGEE. The CDR3 has 15 amino acids.

This clone has only one observation. The CDR3 DNA reads TGTGCCAGCAGGAAATTGACTAGCGGGAGGTCTTACGAGCAGTACTTC. Translated: CASRKLTSGRSYEQYF. The rearrangement joins TRBV6-6 to TRBJ2-7; 13 positions match TRBD2. Trimming at V came to 6 bases and at J to 4 bases, leaving 9 bases not matched to a gene. Germline CDR1 reads MNHNY; CDR2 reads SVGAGI (reference sequence). This CDR3 contains 16 residues.

The chain recombines TRBV7-2 with TRBJ2-3, with TRBD2 matching 7 bases. V gave up 1 base and J gave up 4 bases; unmatched junction bases: 17. Per the germline V gene, CDR1 is SGHTA and CDR2 is FQGNSA. The CDR3 spans 19 residues. CDR3 amino acids: CASSLGGGAPPGSADTQYF. CDR3 coding DNA: TGTGCCAGCAGCTTAGGGGGGGGAGCACCCCCAGGTTCCGCAGATACGCAGTATTTT.

The chain couples TRBV5-6 to TRBJ2-7; 7 nucleotides align to TRBD1. This CDR3 has 16 amino acids. Unmatched junction bases numbered 8, after V lost 0 bases and J lost 2 bases. The germline CDR1 and CDR2 sequences are SGHDT and YYEEEE. The DNA of the CDR3 is TGTGCCAGCAGCTTGGGAGGGACAGCCCAAACCTACGAGCAGTACTTC. Protein: CASSLGGTAQTYEQYF.

There are a few counts of this clone. V and J are TRBV10-3 and TRBJ2-2; 7 nucleotides match TRBD1. The CDR3 runs 13 residues. CDR1 ENHRY and CDR2 SYGVKD come from the germline V gene. V was pared by 9 bases and J by 2 bases, with 3 bases of the junction left unmatched. The CDR3 spells CAINRGNTGELFF. DNA of the CDR3: TGTGCCATAAACAGGGGAAACACCGGGGAGCTGTTTTTT.

This chain connects TRBV18 to TRBJ2-5; possible D gene TRBD2, 6 bases. Germline V gene lookup returns CDR1 KGHSH and CDR2 LQKENI. V was clipped by 5 bases and J by 1 base, with 8 bases between them. This CDR3 spans 13 amino acids. CDR3 protein: CASSGGTQETQYF. The CDR3 DNA is TGTGCCAGCTCAGGGGGGACCCAAGAGACCCAGTACTTC.

This clone was detected a few times. The chain combines TRBV11-2 with TRBJ1-1; TRBD1 is a possible D gene (6 bases). Between the trimmed V and J ends, which lost 4 bases and 4 bases, there was a span of 13 bases. Germline V gene data show CDR1 as SGHAT and CDR2 as FQNNGV. CDR3 length: 14 amino acids. This chain's CDR3 is CASSSLQGRTEAFF. The DNA of the CDR3 is TGTGCCAGCAGCTCCCTACAGGGCCGCACTGAAGCTTTCTTT.

V gene TRBV7-9 combines with J gene TRBJ1-1, with TRBD1 matching over 11 bases. J was trimmed by 2 bases and V by 5 bases; bases with no gene match: 1. CDR1 SEHNR and CDR2 FQNEAQ come from the germline V gene (reference sequence). This CDR3 region has 14 residues. DNA of the CDR3: TGTGCCAGCAGCCGGACAGGGGGCAACACTGAAGCTTTCTTT. Translation gives CASSRTGGNTEAFF.